A selection of T cell receptor beta chains follows, all from one sample in a study of Tregs in tolerant kidney transplant recipients. Method: immunoSEQ multiplex PCR; TCRdb's copy keeps in-frame clones and lacks some. The profile covers around 70,000 clones, with roughly 89% appearing a single time and 10% to 11% taken by the ten largest. Sequencing was performed on CD8+ T cells from blood, taken before the transplant. All receptors derive from a human donor who received a combined kidney and bone marrow transplant. CDR3s include the opening cysteine and the closing phenylalanine or tryptophan. D genes are given only for firm matches. Not every row has a clone size; where given, it reads once, few, many or a size class.

DNA: TGTGCCAGCAGCTTAGGGGGGGCCACTGAAGCTTTCTTT
CDR3: CASSLGGATEAFF
V: TRBV13
size: .
D: .
J: TRBJ1-1

DNA: TGCGCCAGCAGCCAAGGCGGACAGGGGAAGTGGGGCGGAGCTTTCTTT
CDR3: CASSQGGQGKWGGAFF
V: TRBV4-3
size: .
D: TRBD1
J: TRBJ1-1

DNA: TGTGCCAGCACAGGGGGGGGACTAGCGGCATTCAGCTCCTACAATGAGCAGTTCTTC
CDR3: CASTGGGLAAFSSYNEQFF
V: TRBV2
size: .
D: TRBD2
J: TRBJ2-1

DNA: TGTGCCAGCAGCCCTACTAGCGGGAGATATCCGGGCACAGATACGCAGTATTTT
CDR3: CASSPTSGRYPGTDTQYF
V: TRBV7-9
size: .
D: TRBD2
J: TRBJ2-3

DNA: TGCGCCAGCAGCCCTTTAGGGGTTTGGCTGTTTTTT
CDR3: CASSPLGVWLFF
V: TRBV5-1
size: .
D: .
J: TRBJ2-2

DNA: TGTGCCAGCAGTTACTCGATCGGGGGGTACACTGAAGCTTTCTTT
CDR3: CASSYSIGGYTEAFF
V: TRBV6-5
size: .
D: .
J: TRBJ1-1

DNA: TGCGCCAGCAGCTTGCACAGTTTGTCTGAAGCTTTCTTT
CDR3: CASSLHSLSEAFF
V: TRBV5-1
size: .
D: .
J: TRBJ1-1

DNA: TGTGCCAGCAAACAGGCGAACACCGGGGAGCTGTTTTTT
CDR3: CASKQANTGELFF
V: TRBV6-5
size: .
D: .
J: TRBJ2-2

DNA: TGCAGCGCCACCAGGGTAATCTCCTACAATGAGCAGTTCTTC
CDR3: CSATRVISYNEQFF
V: TRBV29-1
size: .
D: .
J: TRBJ2-1

DNA: TGTGCCAGCAGCGTAGTAGAAATTAACACCGGGGAGCTGTTTTTT
CDR3: CASSVVEINTGELFF
V: TRBV9
size: .
D: .
J: TRBJ2-2

DNA: TGTGCCAGTAATGTGATGGGACACATGAACACTGAAGCTTTCTTT
CDR3: CASNVMGHMNTEAFF
V: TRBV19
size: .
D: .
J: TRBJ1-1

DNA: TGTGCCAGCAGTGAAGCGCTTCTGGCGGGAAATAGCAATCAGCCCCAGCATTTT
CDR3: CASSEALLAGNSNQPQHF
V: TRBV6-1
size: .
D: .
J: TRBJ1-5

DNA: TGCGCCAGCAGTCAAGGACAGGGTGAGGTCGAGCAGTACTTC
CDR3: CASSQGQGEVEQYF
V: TRBV4-3
size: .
D: TRBD1
J: TRBJ2-7

DNA: TGTGCCAGCAGCTTAGGGGGGACAGGGGTAGGGCAAGAGACCCAGTACTTC
CDR3: CASSLGGTGVGQETQYF
V: TRBV13
size: .
D: TRBD1
J: TRBJ2-5

DNA: TGTGCCAGCAGCCGCTCCCCGGGTTACGAGCAGTACTTC
CDR3: CASSRSPGYEQYF
V: TRBV4-2
size: .
D: .
J: TRBJ2-7

DNA: TGCGCCAGCAGCCGCGGACTAGCGGGAGTTTATGAGCAGTTCTTC
CDR3: CASSRGLAGVYEQFF
V: TRBV4-3
size: .
D: TRBD2
J: TRBJ2-1

DNA: TGTGCCAGCAGCAGGACAGACGGAAACACCATATATTTT
CDR3: CASSRTDGNTIYF
V: TRBV11-2
size: .
D: .
J: TRBJ1-3

DNA: TGCGCCAGGGGGCCAGACAGGGGAAGAAGCAATCAGCCCCAGCATTTT
CDR3: CARGPDRGRSNQPQHF
V: TRBV10-1
size: .
D: TRBD1
J: TRBJ1-5

DNA: TGTGCCAGCAGCCTTAACCCAGCGGGAGCTTCCTCCTACGAGCAGTACTTC
CDR3: CASSLNPAGASSYEQYF
V: TRBV7-2
size: .
D: TRBD2
J: TRBJ2-7

DNA: TGTGCCAGCAGCTTAGCGGGAGAGGCCTACAATGAGCAGTTCTTC
CDR3: CASSLAGEAYNEQFF
V: TRBV13
size: .
D: .
J: TRBJ2-1

DNA: TGCGCCAGCAGTGAGTCCGTGTGGAGGAATTCCCCCCTCCACTTT
CDR3: CASSESVWRNSPLHF
V: TRBV10-2
size: .
D: .
J: TRBJ1-6

DNA: TGTGCCAGCAGTAACAATTCTGGGGCCAACGTCCTGACTTTC
CDR3: CASSNNSGANVLTF
V: TRBV6-4
size: few
D: .
J: TRBJ2-6

DNA: TGTGCCAGCAGCCGCCAGGGACTAGCGGGAGGGCCTTACGAGCAGTACTTC
CDR3: CASSRQGLAGGPYEQYF
V: TRBV4-2
size: .
D: TRBD2
J: TRBJ2-7

DNA: TGTGCCAGCATTCCTGAAAGGGACAGGGACTACGAGCAGTACTTC
CDR3: CASIPERDRDYEQYF
V: TRBV28
size: .
D: TRBD1
J: TRBJ2-7

DNA: TGTGCCAGCAGTCAGTCCTCGATACAGGGAGATACGCAGTATTTT
CDR3: CASSQSSIQGDTQYF
V: TRBV6-5
size: .
D: .
J: TRBJ2-3

DNA: TGTGCCAGCAGCTTAGGGCGGGAGGAAACAGATACGCAGTATTTT
CDR3: CASSLGREETDTQYF
V: TRBV11-2
size: .
D: TRBD2
J: TRBJ2-3

DNA: TGCGCCAGCAGGCTCGAGGGCGAGCAGTACTTC
CDR3: CASRLEGEQYF
V: TRBV10-2
size: .
D: .
J: TRBJ2-7

DNA: TGTGCCAGCAGCGCCTGGGGCCGGAGCACAGATACGCAGTATTTT
CDR3: CASSAWGRSTDTQYF
V: TRBV9
size: .
D: .
J: TRBJ2-3

DNA: TGTGCCAGCACCGGGGGACAGGATCTCAATGAGCAGTTCTTC
CDR3: CASTGGQDLNEQFF
V: TRBV2
size: .
D: TRBD1
J: TRBJ2-1

DNA: TGCGCCAGCAGCCCCGGGACAGGGGGGACGGAGACCCAGTACTTC
CDR3: CASSPGTGGTETQYF
V: TRBV5-1
size: .
D: TRBD1
J: TRBJ2-5

DNA: TGCGCCAGCAGCCAAGTTCCCGGACTAGCGGGTCCCTACGAGCAGTACTTC
CDR3: CASSQVPGLAGPYEQYF
V: TRBV4-1
size: once
D: TRBD2
J: TRBJ2-7

DNA: TGTGCCAGCAGCTTAGAGGTAGCGGGAATGTACGAGCAGTACTTC
CDR3: CASSLEVAGMYEQYF
V: TRBV7-2
size: .
D: TRBD2
J: TRBJ2-7

DNA: TGTGCCAGCAGTCGCCGGGACAGCTTTAATTCACCCCTCCACTTT
CDR3: CASSRRDSFNSPLHF
V: TRBV28
size: .
D: TRBD1
J: TRBJ1-6

DNA: TGTGCCAGCAGCTCTAGCACAGATACGCAGTATTTT
CDR3: CASSSSTDTQYF
V: TRBV11-1
size: .
D: .
J: TRBJ2-3

DNA: TGTGCCAGTAGTATAGACGGGGGGAGCAATCAGCCCCAGCATTTT
CDR3: CASSIDGGSNQPQHF
V: TRBV19
size: .
D: .
J: TRBJ1-5

DNA: TGTGCCAGCAGCTCAGCAGGGACATCTCCGAACACCGGGGAGCTGTTTTTT
CDR3: CASSSAGTSPNTGELFF
V: TRBV7-9
size: .
D: .
J: TRBJ2-2

DNA: TGTGCCAGCAGTCCCCTGGGCGGAGGGTCCTACAATGAGCAGTTCTTC
CDR3: CASSPLGGGSYNEQFF
V: TRBV7-6
size: .
D: .
J: TRBJ2-1

DNA: TGCGCCAGCAGCTTGGAATGGAGATGGACAGATACGCAGTATTTT
CDR3: CASSLEWRWTDTQYF
V: TRBV5-1
size: .
D: .
J: TRBJ2-3

DNA: TGTGCCAGCTCCCTGGGACAGGGTGATGGCTACACCTTC
CDR3: CASSLGQGDGYTF
V: TRBV19
size: .
D: TRBD1
J: TRBJ1-2

DNA: TGTGCCAGCAGCACCGGGACAGGGCGGGGGGCCAACGTCCTGACTTTC
CDR3: CASSTGTGRGANVLTF
V: TRBV7-6
size: .
D: TRBD1
J: TRBJ2-6

DNA: TGCGCCAGCAGCCTGGACAGCTTTAATCAGCCCCAGCATTTT
CDR3: CASSLDSFNQPQHF
V: TRBV4-1
size: .
D: .
J: TRBJ1-5

DNA: TGTGCCAGCAGTCCCCTTTGGACAGGGGGCTTAGAGACCCAGTACTTC
CDR3: CASSPLWTGGLETQYF
V: TRBV28
size: .
D: TRBD1
J: TRBJ2-5

DNA: TGTGCCAGCAGCGCCGAGGGACTAGAGGACGAGCAGTACTTC
CDR3: CASSAEGLEDEQYF
V: TRBV9
size: once
D: TRBD2
J: TRBJ2-7